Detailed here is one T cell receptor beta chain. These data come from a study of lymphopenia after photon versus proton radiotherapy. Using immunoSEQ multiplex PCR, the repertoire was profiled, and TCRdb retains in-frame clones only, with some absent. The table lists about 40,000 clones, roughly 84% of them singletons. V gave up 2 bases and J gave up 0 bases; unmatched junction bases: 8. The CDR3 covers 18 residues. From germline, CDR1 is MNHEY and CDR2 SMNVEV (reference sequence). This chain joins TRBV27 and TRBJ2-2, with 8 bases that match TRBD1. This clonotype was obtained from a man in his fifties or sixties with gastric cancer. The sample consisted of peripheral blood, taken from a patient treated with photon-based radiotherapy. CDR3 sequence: CASSLKWRTGPNTGELFF. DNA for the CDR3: TGTGCCAGCAGTTTAAAATGGCGGACAGGGCCGAACACCGGGGAGCTGTTTTTT.